These 25 T cell receptor beta chains were sequenced from one sample in a study of siplizumab effects on memory and regulatory T cells. Produced via immunoSEQ multiplex PCR; TCRdb's table is partial and in-frame only. The sample lists under 95,000 clones; 94% were seen once. Sequenced: non-Treg CD4+ T cells sorted from blood. The source is a human donor in good health.

In DNA, the CDR3 is TGCGCCAGCAGCTTCGGAGGACTAGCGGGAGGGCGCGAGCAGTACTTC. Its translation is CASSFGGLAGGREQYF. V and J are TRBV5-1 and TRBJ2-7, with 15 nucleotides matching TRBD2. V lost 2 bases to trimming and J lost 6 bases; unmatched junction nucleotides: 6. Germline lookup yields CDR1 SGHRS and CDR2 YFSETQ. CDR3 size: 16 residues.

This clone was observed once. The genes are TRBV7-2 and TRBJ1-3; TRBD1 aligns across 8 bases. The J segment lost 4 bases and the V segment lost 5 bases, leaving 10 bases of the junction unmatched. This CDR3 is 16 amino acids long. Germline V gene data show CDR1 as SGHTA and CDR2 as FQGNSA. CDR3: CASSGRQGRGGNTIYF. The CDR3 DNA reads TGTGCCAGCAGCGGTCGACAGGGGCGAGGAGGAAACACCATATATTTT.

This clone has more than one count but fewer than ten. The rearrangement links TRBV9 to TRBJ2-2; TRBD1 agrees at 9 bases. The V gene's germline CDR1 is SGDLS and CDR2 YYNGEE. The CDR3 is made up of 14 amino acids. V lost 3 bases to trimming and J lost 6 bases; unmatched junction nucleotides: 3. The CDR3 DNA reads TGTGCCAGCAGCGCCCGACAGGGGGCCGGGGAGCTGTTTTTT. This translates into CASSARQGAGELFF.

The chain couples TRBV12-5 to TRBJ2-7, with 7 bases lining up with TRBD1. The V segment lost 5 bases and the J segment 6 bases; nucleotides outside the gene matches: 10. The CDR3 is 14 amino acids. CDR1 is LGHNT and CDR2 is FRNRAP in the germline V gene. The CDR3 is CASGPLTGLGEQYF. The CDR3 DNA sequence: TGTGCTAGTGGTCCGTTGACAGGGCTGGGCGAGCAGTACTTC.

This clone came up a few times. The chain employs TRBV2 and TRBJ1-5; weak D call: TRBD1 (6 bases). This CDR3 is 16 amino acids long. The V gene's germline CDR1 is SNHLY and CDR2 FYNNEI. V was pared by 6 bases and J by 7 bases, with 22 bases between. CDR3 region: CASRAFPGGGGQPQHF. In DNA form, the CDR3 reads TGTGCCAGCAGAGCTTTCCCCGGGGGCGGGGGACAGCCCCAGCATTTT.

The J gene is TRBJ2-4, the V gene TRBV4-1, with unresolved D. Germline-derived CDR1 and CDR2 are MGHRA and YSYEKL. The CDR3 runs to 13 residues. With 1 base removed from V and 5 bases from J, the gap between germline ends came to 6 bases. CDR3 protein: CASSQVRENIQYF. DNA for the CDR3: TGCGCCAGCAGCCAAGTACGGGAAAACATTCAGTACTTC.

The chain has TRBV5-1 and TRBJ2-1; the D call may be TRBD1 or TRBD2 (5 bases each). Trimming left V 6 bases short and J 2 bases short, with 18 bases between. The CDR3 extends over 16 amino acids. In germline, CDR1 is SGHRS, CDR2 YFSETQ. CDR3 sequence reads: CASTKKEGHPYNEQFF. The CDR3 nucleotides read TGCGCCAGCACAAAAAAAGAGGGGCACCCCTACAATGAGCAGTTCTTC. The full variable domain, with the rest looked up from reference TRBV5-1 and TRBJ2-1, is KAGVTQTPRYLIKTRGQQVTLSCSPISGHRSVSWYQQTPGQGLQFLFEYFSETQRNKGNFPGRFSGRQFSNSRSEMNVSTLELGDSALYLCASTKKEGHPYNEQFFGPGTRLTVL.

The chain combines TRBV5-6 with TRBJ2-7; possible D gene TRBD2, 5 bases. CDR3 length: 16 residues. Germline CDR1 reads SGHDT; CDR2 reads YYEEEE. The V end lost 3 bases, the J end lost 1 base, and 17 bases lay between the germline ends. CDR3 DNA sequence: TGTGCCAGCAGCTCAATAACACGGCGGAGGTCCTACGAGCAGTACTTC. Translating it yields CASSSITRRRSYEQYF. The variable domain in full, completed from reference TRBV5-6 and TRBJ2-7, reads DAGVTQSPTHLIKTRGQQVTLRCSPKSGHDTVSWYQQALGQGPQFIFQYYEEEERQRGNFPDRFSGHQFPNYSSELNVNALLLGDSALYLCASSSITRRRSYEQYFGPGTRLTVT.

The chain recombines TRBV30 with TRBJ1-1; D ambiguous. V gave up 2 bases and J gave up 3 bases, with 4 bases separating them. Germline V gene data show CDR1 as GTSNPN and CDR2 as SVGIG (reference sequence). This CDR3 contains 11 residues. The DNA of the CDR3 is TGTGCCTGGAGTTGGGACACTGAAGCTTTCTTT. This sequence encodes CAWSWDTEAFF.

The chain couples TRBV5-1 to TRBJ2-2; D possibly corresponds to TRBD2 (5 bases). The CDR3 sequence is 16 residues long. The V and J ends lost 0 bases and 1 base respectively, with 10 bases between them. Germline V gene lookup returns CDR1 SGHRS and CDR2 YFSETQ. The CDR3 nucleotides are TGCGCCAGCAGCTTGGAGAGGGCGGAGAACACCGGGGAGCTGTTTTTT. Translated: CASSLERAENTGELFF.

The CDR3 DNA reads as TGTGCCATCAGGGCGCTAGCGGCCGGGGGAAAGCAGTACTTC. Translated, it gives CAIRALAAGGKQYF. This chain uses TRBV10-3 with TRBJ2-7; 7 nucleotides match TRBD2. The CDR3 sequence is 14 residues long. After removal of 6 bases from V and 8 bases from J, the junction contained 13 bases not matched to a gene. Germline CDR1 ENHRY, CDR2 SYGVKD.

The chain recombines TRBV7-9 with TRBJ1-6, with 7 bases identical to TRBD1. The CDR3 length is 15 residues. After removal of 4 bases from V and 3 bases from J, the junction contained 3 bases not matched to a gene. CDR1 is SEHNR, CDR2 FQNEAQ, per germline (reference sequence). The CDR3 loop is CASSSWDSYNSPLHF. The CDR3 region has the DNA TGTGCCAGCAGCTCATGGGACAGCTATAATTCACCCCTCCACTTT.

The genes are TRBV7-2 and TRBJ1-5; D is unresolved. The germline CDR1 and CDR2 sequences are SGHTA and FQGNSA. Trimming took 1 base from V and 0 from J, leaving 7 bases between them. The CDR3 has 15 amino acids. The CDR3 reads CASSLDTFSNQPQHF. CDR3 sequence (DNA): TGTGCCAGCAGCTTAGATACCTTTAGCAATCAGCCCCAGCATTTT.

The chain employs TRBV5-1 and TRBJ2-2; 7 bases align to TRBD1. Germline trimming cut 7 bases from V and 6 bases from J; bases unmatched to any gene: 6. The CDR3 consists of 13 residues. In germline, CDR1 is SGHRS, CDR2 YFSETQ. The CDR3 spells CASGTGVAGELFF. In DNA, the CDR3 is TGCGCCAGCGGAACAGGGGTTGCCGGGGAGCTGTTTTTT.

CDR3 coding DNA: TGTGCCAGCAGCCAACTAGCGGGGGGCACAGATACGCAGTATTTT. Translated: CASSQLAGGTDTQYF. The chain has TRBV7-3 and TRBJ2-3, with 11 bases lining up with TRBD2. Germline values: CDR1 SGHTA, CDR2 FQGTGA. CDR3 length: 15 amino acids. Trimming at V came to 5 bases and at J to 1 base, leaving 2 bases not matched to a gene.

DNA for the CDR3: TGTGCCAGCAGTGAGACAGGGGTAGGGGAGCAGTACTTC. It specifies CASSETGVGEQYF. The gene calls are TRBV6-4 and TRBJ2-7, with 8 bases aligning to TRBD1. V shed 3 bases and J 7 bases; nucleotides not matched to a gene: 5. The CDR3 length is 13 residues. Per germline, CDR1 MRHNA and CDR2 SNTAGT.

The chain joins TRBV27 to TRBJ1-1; D might be TRBD1 (6 bases). V was cut by 6 bases and J by 5 bases, with 19 bases left in between. The CDR3 has 15 residues. Germline CDR1 and CDR2: MNHEY and SMNVEV (reference sequence). CDR3 residues: CASRHGGARVTEAFF. The CDR3 DNA follows: TGTGCCAGCAGGCATGGGGGGGCGAGGGTAACTGAAGCTTTCTTT.

The gene calls are TRBV4-1 and TRBJ2-7; weak D call: TRBD1 (5 bases). This CDR3 comprises 13 residues. Germline assignment: CDR1 MGHRA and CDR2 YSYEKL. Trimming removed 1 base at V and 3 bases at J, with 7 bases between. CDR3 bases: TGCGCCAGCAGCCAAGGACAGCGCTACGAGCAGTACTTC. This sequence encodes CASSQGQRYEQYF.

The chain uses TRBV5-4 and TRBJ1-1; TRBD1 might be the D (5 bases). The V end was cut by 0 bases, the J end by 1 base, with 13 bases between. CDR3 length equals 16 residues. The germline V gene encodes CDR1 SGHNT and CDR2 YYREEE (reference sequence). The CDR3 is CASSLGAGFKNTEAFF. CDR3 DNA: TGTGCCAGCAGCTTGGGTGCAGGGTTTAAGAACACTGAAGCTTTCTTT.

V and J are TRBV7-2 and TRBJ2-5, with D perhaps TRBD1 or TRBD2 (6 bases each). V shed 6 bases and J shed 7 bases, with 18 bases lying between them. Germline V lookup: CDR1 SGHTA, CDR2 FQGNSA. This CDR3 comprises 14 residues. As DNA, the CDR3 is TGTGCCAGCAGTGGAGGGGGGCTAGAGACGACCCAGTACTTC. This codes for CASSGGGLETTQYF.

This chain joins TRBV6-5 and TRBJ1-4, with a possible D match to TRBD1 (6 bases). This CDR3 is built from 15 residues. Trimming removed 6 bases at V and 8 bases at J, with 19 bases between. CDR1 is MNHEY and CDR2 is SVGAGI in the germline V gene. The CDR3 region has the DNA TGTGCCAGCAGCCTAGCGGGGGGGCGAGGGGAAAAACTGTTTTTT. Amino acid sequence: CASSLAGGRGEKLFF.

This chain joins TRBV6-5 and TRBJ1-2; 7 bases map to TRBD1. The V and J ends lost 0 bases and 2 bases, in that order; junction bases with no gene match: 6. In germline, CDR1 is MNHEY, CDR2 SVGAGI. This CDR3 spans 16 amino acids. CDR3 region: CASSYSSVRGNYGYTF. In nucleotides, the CDR3 is TGTGCCAGCAGTTACTCATCAGTCAGGGGGAACTATGGCTACACCTTC.

V is TRBV27 and J is TRBJ1-1; 8 bases match TRBD1. This CDR3 has 13 residues. The junction had 5 bases not matched to a gene; V was cut back by 8 bases and J by 3 bases. The germline gives CDR1 MNHEY, CDR2 SMNVEV (reference sequence). The DNA of the CDR3 is TGTGCCAGCGCAGGGGGCGCGTACACTGAAGCTTTCTTT. It yields the protein CASAGGAYTEAFF.

This chain joins TRBV5-1 and TRBJ2-1; TRBD2 might be the D (6 bases). There are 17 residues in the CDR3. CDR1 and CDR2 (germline): SGHRS, YFSETQ. With 4 bases removed from V and 0 bases from J, the gap between germline ends came to 17 bases. CDR3 nucleotide sequence: TGCGCCAGCAGCCGTCAAATTAGCGGCTTCTCCTACAATGAGCAGTTCTTC. It encodes CASSRQISGFSYNEQFF.

V and J are TRBV30 and TRBJ2-5; possible D gene TRBD1, 6 bases. CDR3 size: 14 residues. V lost 6 bases to trimming and J lost 5 bases, with 19 bases between them. Germline V gene sequence: CDR1 GTSNPN, CDR2 SVGIG (reference sequence). CDR3 residues: CACSHGGEGETQYF. CDR3 nucleotide sequence: TGTGCCTGCTCCCATGGGGGCGAGGGCGAGACCCAGTACTTC.